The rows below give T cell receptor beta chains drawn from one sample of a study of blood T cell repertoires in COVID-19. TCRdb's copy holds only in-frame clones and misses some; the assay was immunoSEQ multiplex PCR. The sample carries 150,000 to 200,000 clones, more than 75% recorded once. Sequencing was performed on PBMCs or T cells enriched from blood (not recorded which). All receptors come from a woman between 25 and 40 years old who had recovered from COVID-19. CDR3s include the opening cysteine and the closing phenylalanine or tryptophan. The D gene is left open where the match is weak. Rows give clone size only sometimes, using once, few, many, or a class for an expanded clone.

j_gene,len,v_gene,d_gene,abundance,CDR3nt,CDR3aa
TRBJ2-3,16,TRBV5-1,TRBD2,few,TGCGCCAGCAGCCGAGGGGCTAGCGGACGCACAGATACGCAGTATTTT,CASSRGASGRTDTQYF
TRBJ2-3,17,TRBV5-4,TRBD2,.,TGTGCCAGCATTGGTCCTAGCGGGAGCCTGGGCACAGATACGCAGTATTTT,CASIGPSGSLGTDTQYF
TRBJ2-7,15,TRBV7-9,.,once,TGTGCCAGCAGCTTAAGGACTACGGGCTCCTACGAGCAGTACTTC,CASSLRTTGSYEQYF
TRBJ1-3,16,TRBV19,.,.,TGTGCCAGTAGTGCCCAAAGGGGGAGCTCTGGAAACACCATATATTTT,CASSAQRGSSGNTIYF
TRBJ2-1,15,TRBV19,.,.,TGTGCCAGTAGTATGGCCAGGGATTACTACAATGAGCAGTTCTTC,CASSMARDYYNEQFF
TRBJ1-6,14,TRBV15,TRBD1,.,TGTGCCTCCCGAAGAGACAGGGATAATTCACCCCTCCACTTT,CASRRDRDNSPLHF
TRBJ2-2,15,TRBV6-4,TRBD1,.,TGTGCCAGCAGTGACCCGGGGACAGATACCGGGGAGCTGTTTTTT,CASSDPGTDTGELFF
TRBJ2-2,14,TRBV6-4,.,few,TGTGCCAGCAGTGACGACACTAGTCCCGGGGAGCTGTTTTTT,CASSDDTSPGELFF
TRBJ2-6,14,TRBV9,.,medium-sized,TGTGCCAGCACCTCCCCCTCTGGGGCCAACGTCCTGACTTTC,CASTSPSGANVLTF
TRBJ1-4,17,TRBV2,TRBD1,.,TGTGCCAGCAGTGAAAGGACAGGGGGCCGGGGGGAGGAAAAACTGTTTTTT,CASSERTGGRGEEKLFF
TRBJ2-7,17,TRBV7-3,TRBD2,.,TGTGCCAGCAGCTACGGGCAGGGCGGACTAGCACGAGCTGAGCAGTACTTC,CASSYGQGGLARAEQYF
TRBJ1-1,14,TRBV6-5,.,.,TGTGCCAGCAGTTTCCGGGGGGCTAACACTGAAGCTTTCTTT,CASSFRGANTEAFF
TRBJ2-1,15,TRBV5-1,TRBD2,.,TGCGCCAGCAGCTTCGGGGTAGCGGGAGTTAATGAGCAGTTCTTC,CASSFGVAGVNEQFF
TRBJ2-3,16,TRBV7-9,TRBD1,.,TGTGCCAGCAGCACCTGGACAGGGCCCCAGGGAGATACGCAGTATTTT,CASSTWTGPQGDTQYF
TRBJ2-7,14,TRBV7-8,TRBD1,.,TGTGCCAGCAGCTTAGTTGGGACAGCCTACGAGCAGTACTTC,CASSLVGTAYEQYF
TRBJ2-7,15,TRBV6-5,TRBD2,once,TGTGCCAGCAGTCCTGGGGGACTACAATACTACGAGCAGTACTTC,CASSPGGLQYYEQYF